Listed here are 21 T cell receptor beta chains from one sample, sequenced in a study of OX40 agonist ivuxolimab in advanced cancers. Here immunoSEQ multiplex PCR was the method, and the copy in TCRdb shows in-frame clones only, minus some. Of about 150,000 clones listed, 85% to 95% are singletons. The specimen comprised CD4+ or CD8+ T cells sorted from blood, sampled in a trial of the OX40 agonist ivuxolimab. The source of these receptors is an adult with an advanced solid tumor such as melanoma, head and neck, liver or kidney cancer.

The V gene is TRBV6-6, the J gene TRBJ2-7; tentatively, D is TRBD2 (6 bases). The V and J ends lost 5 bases and 2 bases respectively, with 16 bases between them. This CDR3 is built from 15 residues. Germline CDR1 is MNHNY and CDR2 is SVGAGI (reference sequence). CDR3 residues: CASSPGTSLTYEQYF. CDR3 DNA sequence: TGTGCCAGCAGTCCGGGGACTTCCCTGACCTACGAGCAGTACTTC.

The chain joins TRBV7-9 to TRBJ2-1; D tentatively fits TRBD1 or TRBD2 (5 bases each). Trimming left V 3 bases short and J 9 bases short, with 9 bases between. The CDR3 consists of 12 residues. Germline-derived CDR1 and CDR2 are SEHNR and FQNEAQ (reference sequence). The CDR3: CASSLRGSEQFF. The CDR3, as DNA: TGTGCCAGCAGCTTGAGGGGTAGTGAGCAGTTCTTC.

The J gene is TRBJ1-2, the V gene TRBV18, with D hard to call. CDR3 size: 13 residues. V lost 3 bases to trimming and J lost 6 bases, with 11 bases between them. In germline, CDR1 is KGHSH, CDR2 LQKENI. The chain's CDR3 is CASSPRSEDGYTF. DNA of the CDR3: TGTGCCAGCTCACCCCGGTCGGAGGATGGCTACACCTTC.

This clone was observed a handful of times. The chain combines TRBV19 with TRBJ2-7, with 14 bases fitting TRBD2. The V segment lost 9 bases and the J segment 4 bases; nucleotides outside the gene matches: 8. Germline CDR1 LNHDA, CDR2 SQIVND (reference sequence). This CDR3 comprises 15 residues. DNA of the CDR3: TGTGCCAGCCGACTAGCGGGAGGGCCTGGATACGAGCAGTACTTC. Translated, it gives CASRLAGGPGYEQYF.

The chain links TRBV7-3 to TRBJ1-1; D unresolved. The CDR3 is 14 residues long. V lost 4 bases and J 4 bases, leaving 13 bases between the germline ends. CDR1 and CDR2 (germline): SGHTA, FQGTGA. The CDR3 nucleotides are TGTGCCAGCAGCTCCCATGGTTCGAGCACTGAAGCTTTCTTT. Translated, it gives CASSSHGSSTEAFF.

The genes are TRBV28 and TRBJ2-3, with 8 bases identical to TRBD1. The CDR3 loop spans 16 amino acids. The germline CDR1 and CDR2 sequences are MDHEN and SYDVKM. The junction had 9 bases not matched to a gene; V was cut back by 5 bases and J by 2 bases. CDR3 region: CASSRGDRSFTDTQYF. Written as DNA, the CDR3 is TGTGCCAGCAGTCGAGGGGACAGGTCATTCACAGATACGCAGTATTTT. The full variable domain, in which reference TRBV28 and TRBJ2-3 provide the parts outside the CDR3, is DVKVTQSSRYLVKRTGEKVFLECVQDMDHENMFWYRQDPGLGLRLIYFSYDVKMKEKGDIPEGYSVSREKKERFSLILESASTNQTSMYLCASSRGDRSFTDTQYFGPGTRLTVL.

The chain links TRBV11-2 to TRBJ2-3, with TRBD2 matching over 7 bases. Germline V lookup: CDR1 SGHAT, CDR2 FQNNGV. V trimming: 3 bases; J trimming: 6 bases; junction bases outside the gene matches: 3. This CDR3 comprises 13 residues. The CDR3 sequence is CASSFSGSDTQYF. CDR3 coding DNA: TGTGCCAGCAGCTTTAGCGGGTCGGATACGCAGTATTTT.

J is TRBJ1-1 and V is TRBV18; the D gene is possibly TRBD1 (5 bases). Germline loops: CDR1 KGHSH, CDR2 LQKENI. Trimming shortened V by 2 bases and J by 5 bases, and 9 bases separated the two germline ends. The CDR3 has 13 residues. In DNA form, the CDR3 reads TGTGCCAGCTCACCAGAACAGGCTACTGAAGCTTTCTTT. It translates to CASSPEQATEAFF.

The chain has TRBV19 and TRBJ2-5; D not certain. The tail of the sequence fits TRBJ2-7 better, so the J call may be wrong. CDR3 length equals 14 residues. CDR1 and CDR2 from the germline V gene are LNHDA and SQIVND (reference sequence). CDR3 amino acids: CASSRGGWSPEQYF. CDR3 DNA sequence: TGTGCCAGTAGTAGGGGTGGATGGTCCCCCGAGCAGTACTTC.

The V gene is TRBV14, the J gene TRBJ2-7; TRBD2 is a possible D gene (6 bases). The V and J ends lost 6 bases and 5 bases respectively, with 20 bases between them. CDR3 length: 15 residues. Germline CDR1 and CDR2: SGHDN and FVKESK. The CDR3 nucleotides read TGTGCCAGCAGGGGATTGGGGCGTGGAGGGGACGAGCAGTACTTC. Protein: CASRGLGRGGDEQYF.

V usage is TRBV13 and J usage is TRBJ2-2, with 12 bases matching TRBD2. In germline, CDR1 is PRHDT, CDR2 FYEKMQ (reference sequence). This CDR3 comprises 15 residues. V shed 5 bases and J 6 bases; nucleotides not matched to a gene: 4. The CDR3 nucleotides read TGTGCCAGCAGCCGGACTAGCGGGATTCCCGGGGAGCTGTTTTTT. It yields the protein CASSRTSGIPGELFF.

In its sample, this clone was seen once. J is TRBJ2-7 and V is TRBV28; D unclear. Per germline, CDR1 MDHEN and CDR2 SYDVKM. Trimming left V 5 bases short and J 0 bases short, with 11 bases between. The CDR3 contains 14 residues. The CDR3 DNA reads TGTGCCAGCAGTAAGCTACAGAGCTCCTACGAGCAGTACTTC. Translated: CASSKLQSSYEQYF.

This sequence joins TRBV28 and TRBJ1-2; D possibly corresponds to TRBD1 (5 bases). Deletions cut 9 bases from V and 3 bases from J, with 11 bases between. This CDR3 spans 12 amino acids. The germline gives CDR1 MDHEN, CDR2 SYDVKM. The CDR3 region has the DNA TGTGCCAGTATGACAGATTACTATGGCTACACCTTC. It encodes CASMTDYYGYTF.

This clone has only one observation. The rearrangement uses TRBV5-1 and TRBJ2-2; 8 nucleotides line up with TRBD1. The CDR3 contains 16 residues. The junction had 7 bases not matched to a gene; V was cut back by 1 base and J by 5 bases. Germline loops: CDR1 SGHRS, CDR2 YFSETQ. In DNA form, the CDR3 reads TGCGCCAGCAGCTTGTCCGACAGGGGAAGGACCGGGGAGCTGTTTTTT. Protein sequence: CASSLSDRGRTGELFF.

The chain combines TRBV7-8 with TRBJ2-5; unclear D gene. V dropped 5 bases and J dropped 2 bases, with 18 bases sitting between them. CDR3 length equals 16 residues. Germline V gene data show CDR1 as SGHVS and CDR2 as FQNEAQ. In DNA form, the CDR3 reads TGTGCCAGCAGCCCCAGCCCAGGCCCTTCACAAGAGACCCAGTACTTC. Its translation: CASSPSPGPSQETQYF.

The rearrangement uses TRBV19 and TRBJ1-5; perhaps TRBD1 as D (6 bases). Between the trimmed V and J ends, which lost 7 bases and 9 bases, there was a span of 16 bases. The CDR3 sequence is 13 residues long. Germline V CDR1 and CDR2: LNHDA, SQIVND (reference sequence). The CDR3 bases are TGTGCCAGTAACCAGGGGCTCGCTAGGCCCCAGCATTTT. Its translation: CASNQGLARPQHF.

The rearrangement uses TRBV5-4 and TRBJ2-7; no definite D call. V lost 4 bases to trimming and J lost 2 bases, with 22 bases between them. This CDR3 is 17 amino acids long. Germline V gene data show CDR1 as SGHNT and CDR2 as YYREEE (reference sequence). CDR3 residues: CASSPATFSVMTYEQYF. The CDR3 DNA follows: TGTGCCAGCAGCCCCGCTACGTTCAGCGTCATGACCTACGAGCAGTACTTC.

The chain recombines TRBV10-3 with TRBJ2-3, with 8 bases that match TRBD2. The CDR3 sequence is 17 residues long. V gave up 4 bases and J gave up 4 bases; unmatched junction bases: 13. Germline V gives CDR1 ENHRY, CDR2 SYGVKD. The CDR3: CAISGARAGGRADTQYF. CDR3 coding DNA: TGTGCCATCAGTGGGGCTAGGGCGGGAGGCCGAGCAGATACGCAGTATTTT.

The chain is built from TRBV5-1 and TRBJ1-4; D is unclear. The CDR3 consists of 15 residues. Germline lookup yields CDR1 SGHRS and CDR2 YFSETQ. Deletions cut 0 bases from V and 2 bases from J, with 8 bases between. CDR3 loop: CASSLAGSTNEKLFF. In nucleotides, the CDR3 is TGCGCCAGCAGCTTGGCTGGCAGCACTAATGAAAAACTGTTTTTT.

This clone was picked up one time. The chain employs TRBV5-4 and TRBJ1-1; unclear D gene. Trimming removed 2 bases from V and 4 bases from J, with 12 bases in between. This CDR3 contains 14 residues. Germline-derived CDR1 and CDR2 are SGHNT and YYREEE (reference sequence). CDR3 DNA: TGTGCCAGCAGCTTCGACTCCAAGGGCACTGAAGCTTTCTTT. It translates to CASSFDSKGTEAFF.

The rearrangement uses TRBV6-5 and TRBJ2-1; D could derive from TRBD1 or TRBD2 (5 bases each). The CDR3 length is 16 residues. Germline V lookup: CDR1 MNHEY, CDR2 SVGAGI. Trimming cost V 2 bases and J 3 bases, with 14 bases left between them. The CDR3: CASSYAWDPRYNEQFF. CDR3 nucleotide sequence: TGTGCCAGCAGTTACGCCTGGGACCCTCGCTACAATGAGCAGTTCTTC.